The 24 T cell receptor beta chains below all came from one sample that was sequenced in a study of blood T cell repertoires in COVID-19. Only in-frame clones appear in the TCRdb table, and some are missing; sequencing was by immunoSEQ multiplex PCR. Found here are roughly 61,000 clones, over 65% of them singletons; the top ten hold roughly 4.8%. The sequencing input was peripheral blood. These receptors all come from a man aged 40-50 years with active COVID-19.

The chain combines TRBV9 with TRBJ1-2; D remains unclear. Trimming stripped 0 bases from V and 8 bases from J, with 11 bases between. CDR1 and CDR2 from the germline V gene are SGDLS and YYNGEE. This CDR3 is 13 amino acids long. The CDR3 DNA reads as TGTGCCAGCAGCGTAGACGATCTCCGGGGCTACACCTTC. Amino acid sequence: CASSVDDLRGYTF. The whole variable domain, filled in from reference TRBV9 and TRBJ1-2, reads DSGVTQTPKHLITATGQRVTLRCSPRSGDLSVYWYQQSLDQGLQFLIQYYNGEERAKGNILERFSAQQFPDLHSELNLSSLELGDSALYFCASSVDDLRGYTFGSGTRLTVV.

This sequence joins TRBV27 and TRBJ2-4; 7 bases fit TRBD2. V lost 5 bases and J lost 6; bases outside the gene matches: 4. Per the germline V gene, CDR1 is MNHEY and CDR2 is SMNVEV (reference sequence). The CDR3 runs 13 residues. The CDR3 nucleotides read TGTGCCAGCAGTCGGGGGGACGGAAACATTCAGTACTTC. Protein sequence: CASSRGDGNIQYF.

Here the CDR3 reads CASSLKQGVAIYEQYF. In DNA form, the CDR3 reads TGTGCCAGCTCCCTTAAACAGGGGGTGGCCATCTACGAGCAGTACTTC. V gene TRBV18 combines with J gene TRBJ2-7; 8 nucleotides line up with TRBD1. V was pared by 6 bases and J by 3 bases, with 13 bases of the junction left unmatched. The CDR3 is 16 amino acids. Germline-derived CDR1 and CDR2 are KGHSH and LQKENI. Drawing the rest from reference TRBV18 and TRBJ2-7, the complete variable domain is NAGVMQNPRHLVRRRGQEARLRCSPMKGHSHVYWYRQLPEEGLKFMVYLQKENIIDESGMPKERFSAEFPKEGPSILRIQQVVRGDSAAYFCASSLKQGVAIYEQYFGPGTRLTVT.

The CDR3 sequence: CASGRGGFEQFF. The CDR3 DNA reads TGTGCTAGTGGTCGCGGGGGGTTTGAGCAGTTCTTC. The genes are TRBV12-5 and TRBJ2-1; 8 positions agree with TRBD2. CDR3 length: 12 residues. V dropped 5 bases and J dropped 9; count of bases not matched to a gene: 3. Germline lookup yields CDR1 LGHNT and CDR2 FRNRAP.

Relative to its sample, this clone is medium-sized. The sample carries other DNA sequences with the same CDR3. This chain connects TRBV6-5 to TRBJ1-1; D call uncertain. This CDR3 region has 15 residues. Trimming stripped 8 bases from V and 5 bases from J, with 21 bases between. Per germline, CDR1 MNHEY and CDR2 SVGAGI. CDR3 sequence reads: CASAREAGAGTEAFF. In DNA form, the CDR3 reads TGTGCCAGCGCACGCGAGGCAGGCGCGGGGACTGAAGCTTTCTTT.

The chain combines TRBV3-1 (or the pseudogene TRBV3-2) with TRBJ2-1; no clear D gene. The CDR3 consists of 15 residues. Trimming removed 0 bases from V and 2 bases from J, with 8 bases in between. Germline lookup yields CDR1 LGHDT and CDR2 YNNKEL (reference sequence). CDR3 region: CASSQDRITYNEQFF. The CDR3 DNA reads as TGTGCCAGCAGCCAAGATCGTATTACCTACAATGAGCAGTTCTTC.

V is TRBV11-2 and J is TRBJ2-1; 7 bases fit TRBD2. The length of the CDR3 is 17 residues. After removal of 2 bases from V and 4 bases from J, the junction contained 11 bases not matched to a gene. Germline V gene sequence: CDR1 SGHAT, CDR2 FQNNGV. For the CDR3, the DNA is TGTGCCAGCAGCTTAATCTCCGGTCGGGAGGATTACAATGAGCAGTTCTTC. This codes for CASSLISGREDYNEQFF.

V and J are TRBV7-2 and TRBJ2-2; D not certain. The CDR3 is 15 amino acids. Germline V CDR1 and CDR2: SGHTA, FQGNSA. Between the trimmed V and J ends, which lost 0 bases and 0 bases, there was a span of 5 bases. The CDR3 DNA is TGTGCCAGCAGCTTAGCCCGGTCGAACACCGGGGAGCTGTTTTTT. Protein: CASSLARSNTGELFF.

This clone appeared a few times. The V gene is TRBV10-1, the J gene TRBJ1-4; TRBD1 aligns across 7 bases. CDR3 length: 14 amino acids. Germline assignment: CDR1 WNHNN and CDR2 SYGVQD (reference sequence). J gave up 5 bases and V 3 bases, and 3 bases lay outside the gene matches. In nucleotides, the CDR3 is TGCGCCAGCAGTGACGGGACAGTCAATGAAAAACTGTTTTTT. Its translation: CASSDGTVNEKLFF.

V and J are TRBV6-5 and TRBJ2-7, with 8 bases identical to TRBD2. The CDR3 is 15 residues long. The V segment lost 8 bases and the J segment 5 bases; nucleotides outside the gene matches: 14. From germline, CDR1 is MNHEY and CDR2 SVGAGI. CDR3 DNA sequence: TGTGCCAGCTGGCCTCTCGGGACTAGTTTCCACGAGCAGTACTTC. Encoded protein: CASWPLGTSFHEQYF.

In this sample, this clone turned up a few times. This rearrangement joins TRBV18 to TRBJ1-5, with D possibly matching TRBD1 (6 bases). This CDR3 is 13 amino acids long. Between the trimmed V and J ends, which lost 6 bases and 4 bases, there was a span of 10 bases. Germline CDR1 KGHSH, CDR2 LQKENI. CDR3 bases: TGTGCCAGCTCCCAGGACAGTAATCAGCCCCAGCATTTT. It yields the protein CASSQDSNQPQHF.

The chain couples TRBV10-2 to TRBJ1-2; a possible D gene is TRBD1 (6 bases). Trimming cost V 7 bases and J 1 base, with 13 bases left between them. CDR3 size: 14 residues. Germline CDR1 and CDR2: WSHSY and SAAADI. CDR3 sequence (DNA): TGCGCCAGCATAGACGGGACACTTAACTATGGCTACACCTTC. Residues: CASIDGTLNYGYTF.

J is TRBJ2-5 and V is TRBV9; 10 bases match TRBD1. V dropped 3 bases and J dropped 5; count of bases not matched to a gene: 13. The CDR3 contains 17 residues. Germline assignment: CDR1 SGDLS and CDR2 YYNGEE. In DNA form, the CDR3 reads TGTGCCAGCAGCGAGGGGGCGGGACAGGGGCTCTGGGAGACCCAGTACTTC. It encodes CASSEGAGQGLWETQYF.

This chain joins TRBV20-1 and TRBJ2-7; tentative D call: TRBD2 (5 bases). The CDR3 covers 11 residues. Per the germline V gene, CDR1 is DFQATT and CDR2 is SNEGSKA (reference sequence). Trimming left V 0 bases short and J 6 bases short, with 6 bases between. This CDR3 is CSARDRGEQYF. In DNA, the CDR3 is TGCAGTGCTAGAGATCGGGGCGAGCAGTACTTC.

This sequence joins TRBV4-1 and TRBJ1-6, with D unclear. The CDR3 totals 17 residues. V dropped 0 bases and J dropped 6 bases, with 15 bases sitting between them. CDR1 and CDR2 (germline): MGHRA, YSYEKL. CDR3 in amino acids: CASSQEIRQDFNSPLHF. The CDR3 DNA reads as TGCGCCAGCAGCCAAGAAATTAGGCAGGACTTTAATTCACCCCTCCACTTT.

The J gene is TRBJ2-5, the V gene TRBV19; 9 bases match TRBD1. CDR3 length: 16 residues. Germline V gene data show CDR1 as LNHDA and CDR2 as SQIVND (reference sequence). After removal of 1 base from V and 5 bases from J, the junction contained 8 bases not matched to a gene. The chain's CDR3 is CASSIAGDRVMETQYF. As DNA, the CDR3 is TGTGCCAGTAGTATAGCGGGGGACAGGGTGATGGAGACCCAGTACTTC.

This clone was seen once. The chain links TRBV19 to TRBJ2-3; no clear D gene. Per the germline V gene, CDR1 is LNHDA and CDR2 is SQIVND (reference sequence). This CDR3 comprises 14 residues. V was cut by 6 bases and J by 2 bases, with 12 bases left in between. For the CDR3, the DNA is TGTGCCAGTAGCCTCCTAGAGCTCACAGATACGCAGTATTTT. Its protein is CASSLLELTDTQYF.

This clone was detected once. The chain recombines TRBV2 with TRBJ1-1; no firm D call. This CDR3 contains 14 residues. V lost 5 bases, J lost 1 base, and 11 bases lay in between. From germline, CDR1 is SNHLY and CDR2 FYNNEI. The DNA of the CDR3 is TGTGCCAGCAGTTACAGACCTTCGAACACTGAAGCTTTCTTT. It yields the protein CASSYRPSNTEAFF.

The rearrangement links TRBV5-1 to TRBJ2-1, with TRBD2 matching 8 bases. The CDR3 consists of 15 residues. Germline-derived CDR1 and CDR2 are SGHRS and YFSETQ. Losses at the gene ends were 2 bases for V and 4 bases for J; bases not matched to a gene: 5. Written as DNA, the CDR3 is TGCGCCAGCAGCTTTGCACTAGCGGTATACAATGAGCAGTTCTTC. Amino acid sequence: CASSFALAVYNEQFF.

V gene TRBV2 combines with J gene TRBJ2-1; TRBD2 agrees at 15 bases. Germline assignment: CDR1 SNHLY and CDR2 FYNNEI. The length of the CDR3 is 20 residues. Losses at the gene ends were 5 bases for V and 5 bases for J; bases not matched to a gene: 16. As DNA, the CDR3 is TGTGCCAGCAGTCCCCCGAGGACTAGCGGGAGGGTGGATATCGACAATGAGCAGTTCTTC. It encodes CASSPPRTSGRVDIDNEQFF.

This chain links TRBV28 with TRBJ1-2; 9 bases agree with TRBD1. The germline gives CDR1 MDHEN, CDR2 SYDVKM. The length of the CDR3 is 19 residues. With 5 bases clipped from V and 1 base from J, the junction kept 17 bases outside the gene matches. This CDR3 reads CASSIGDRALSILNYGYTF. Written as DNA, the CDR3 is TGTGCCAGCAGTATAGGGGACAGGGCGCTCTCAATACTTAACTATGGCTACACCTTC.

The chain uses TRBV29-1 and TRBJ2-6; D is ambiguous. Germline CDR1 and CDR2: SQVTM and ANQGSEA. V was trimmed by 4 bases and J by 0 bases, leaving 4 bases between them. This CDR3 spans 13 amino acids. The DNA of the CDR3 is TGCAGCGTTGGAGTCTCTGGGGCCAACGTCCTGACTTTC. Protein sequence: CSVGVSGANVLTF.

The chain recombines TRBV28 with TRBJ1-5; the D gene is possibly TRBD1 (5 bases). This CDR3 is built from 15 residues. Deletions cut 6 bases from V and 1 base from J, with 13 bases between. The germline V gene encodes CDR1 MDHEN and CDR2 SYDVKM. The CDR3 DNA sequence: TGTGCCAGCAGCCGGAGGGGAGGGAGCAATCAGCCCCAGCATTTT. Residues: CASSRRGGSNQPQHF.

The chain employs TRBV11-2 and TRBJ1-2; TRBD1 agrees at 9 bases. Trimming took 1 base from V and 9 from J; bases not matched to a gene: 3. Germline assignment: CDR1 SGHAT and CDR2 FQNNGV. The length of the CDR3 is 13 residues. The CDR3 loop reads CASSLGQGVRYTF. As DNA, the CDR3 is TGTGCCAGCAGCTTAGGACAGGGGGTACGCTACACCTTC.